The source of this TCR beta chain is a study of blood T cell repertoires in COVID-19. Overall study: COVID-19 samples from acute and convalescent phases originated in the United States, Italy and Spain. Sources were T cells, B-cell-depleted T cells, or PBMCs; the material itself was cDNA or gDNA.

As originally analysed: Amplified reference gene primers provided the basis for estimating nucleated cell counts. Libraries were prepared by immunoSEQ multiplex PCR; TCRdb keeps only in-frame clonotypes and omits some of them. V, J and clone size are those of that table, while D and trimming were read from the DNA. The table includes some 120,000 clones, 88% detected once. Germline CDR1 reads KGHSH; CDR2 reads LQKENI. The V gene end was trimmed by 6 bases and the J gene end by 2 bases; junction bases not matched to a gene: 3. The CDR3 spans 13 residues. This clonotype was sampled from a man aged 45-60 years with acute or convalescent COVID-19. Sample: peripheral blood. V gene TRBV18 combines with J gene TRBJ2-7, with 8 nucleotides matching TRBD1. The CDR3 bases are TGTGCCAGCTCGCGGGACAGGACCTACGAGCAGTACTTC. It encodes CASSRDRTYEQYF.